This T cell receptor beta chain was sequenced in a study of human T cells and chemical hapten exposure. Looking at the study overall: The patch tests put 0.01% DPC on the skin of the upper back and were read 6 days later.

As to time point: patch test 1, 2 weeks after DPC sensitization. Treatment given: therapeutic diphenylcyclopropenone sensitization with weekly scalp DPC. A few counts support this clonotype. CDR1 and CDR2 from the germline V gene are MNHEY and SVGEGT. This CDR3 has 14 amino acids. V trimming: 4 bases; J trimming: 8 bases; junction bases outside the gene matches: 11. TCRdb independently ran MiXCR on the RACE reads; one entry per CDR3 protein. The table shows 150,000 to 200,000 distinct CDR3 sequences, with roughly 15% occurring only once. This chain connects TRBV6-2 or TRBV6-3 to TRBJ2-7, with TRBD1 matching over 7 bases. The clonotype originates from a woman in her thirties with alopecia areata. Some clones in this sample may be carry-over from other donors' samples. The sequences come from whole blood, collected in connection with sensitization to the hapten diphenylcyclopropenone (DPC). This chain's CDR3 is CASSFGTAEFQQYF. The DNA of the CDR3 is TGTGCCAGCAGTTTCGGGACAGCCGAGTTTCAGCAGTACTTC.